This note documents a single T cell receptor beta chain sequence. It has no known antigen specificity. Per-nucleotide qualities are absent, and no much larger clonotype sits a single base away. What this sample's time point label stands for: baseline pretreatment blood. The intended sense of this specimen's treatment or condition label: 15 Gy SBRT to primary tumor, nephrectomy 4 weeks later. To follow tumor-enriched clonotypes, serial peripheral blood was collected from radiation-treated patients at baseline and at 2 weeks and 4 weeks after SBRT. Renal cell carcinoma with clear cell pathology was present in all patients. The QIAamp DNA Blood Mini Kit (Qiagen) was used to prepare genomic DNA for TCR sequencing. Samples were included in the analyses only if all quality control checks were passed. This record comes from a study of radiation and T cells in renal cell carcinoma (dated by TCRdb to the early 2020s). Context from the whole study: The samples were drawn from a clinical trial, where primary renal cell carcinomas were treated with 15 Gy of stereotactic body radiation therapy and then removed by nephrectomy 4 weeks afterward. In total, about 51 samples underwent TCR beta sequencing: approximately 26 tumors plus 27 peripheral blood samples. A total of 4 million to 5 million unique CDR3 nucleotide sequences, encoding roughly 3,000,000 unique CDR3 amino acid sequences, were found across all 53 samples.

At the junction V is shortened by 3 bases and J by 2 bases; bases outside the gene matches: 2. According to the germline V gene, CDR1 reads KGHSH and CDR2 reads LQKENI. The CDR3 contains 14 residues, cysteine and phenylalanine counted. Only the CDR3 DNA stays, 42 bases, in frame from base 1. On the study overall, not on this receptor specifically: In blood, the top tumor clonotypes increased from baseline to 2 weeks after radiation and then shrank by 4 weeks, which suggests a temporary expansion of tumor-resident clones. With a single-armed trial design, the study had no way to address how radiation dose or scheduling affects the TCR repertoire. Because pretreatment tumor biopsies were not available, the study could not determine whether clonotypes were already present within the tumor at baseline. Blood repertoire dynamics were not followed beyond 4 weeks after treatment.

TCR beta libraries were generated from genomic DNA with the immunoSEQ kit, following the manufacturer's recommendations. To prepare the libraries, a first multiplex PCR with proprietary primers was run, followed by a second PCR that added unique barcodes, and a bead cleanup was done after each round. Each sample batch included a kit-provided positive control reaction and a negative control reaction. The final libraries underwent checking on an Agilent 4200 TapeStation D1000 ScreenTape, volumetric pooling, and quantification by qPCR. An Illumina NextSeq500 fitted with a MidOutput 150-cycle cartridge performed the sequencing, running 156 Read1 cycles and 15 Index1 cycles with the kit's custom primers. The pooled library was loaded at 0.8 to 1 pM with an approximately 22% PhiX control spike-in. For the original study's pipeline: The vendor-processed data were analyzed in R, and a clonotype was defined as all T cells that share the same CDR3 nucleotide sequence. For clone abundance analyses, frequencies were normalized to the 10,000 most abundant clones in each sample. Public T cell clones, which averaged fewer than five per sample, were excluded before analysis. Tumor-enriched clonotypes and baseline blood-enriched clonotypes were defined as those with an abundance difference of at least 32-fold between compartments. A beta-binomial differential abundance model was used to identify clonotypes that expanded or contracted between blood time points. Similarity between tumor and blood repertoires was quantified using the Baroni-Urbani and Buser coefficient, and groups were compared with two-tailed Wilcoxon tests in R. Here the immuneACCESS table is served through TCRdb, limited to in-frame sequences with V and J called. Missing clones are a known gap in these copies; in checked studies unresolved V genes cover under half, and the rest lacks a known reason. The V and J calls and the clone size are those of that table, but D and trimming were determined from the DNA. The sample records over 120,000 clones, around nine tenths of which are singletons. Of the sample, around 12% is held by the ten largest clones.

The sample here was blood, taken from a patient whose treatment included radiotherapy and nephrectomy. The sequence came from a woman between 50 and 59 years old with renal cell carcinoma. The rearrangement combines TRBV18 with TRBJ2-5; TRBD1 lines up with 8 middle nucleotides. Here the CDR3 is given as CASSPGTGQETQYF. The DNA sequence reads TGTGCCAGCTCACCGGGGACAGGACAAGAGACCCAGTACTTC.